This T cell receptor (beta chain) emerged from a study of vaccination effects on CD4 cells after COVID-19. About this clone: Its cognate antigen is unknown.

Libraries were prepared by immunoSEQ multiplex PCR; TCRdb keeps only in-frame clonotypes and omits some of them. The sample has tens of thousands of clones; about 70% are singletons. Once cultured for approximately ten days, the cells underwent separation to obtain CD4+ T cells. CDR3 length: 17 amino acids. CDR1 is ENHRY, CDR2 SYGVKD, per germline. With 3 bases removed from V and 5 bases from J, the gap between germline ends came to 23 bases. This TCR was sampled from a human donor who had a prior SARS-CoV-2 infection. The sequencing used CD4+ T cells from PBMCs cultured without peptide, collected before COVID-19 vaccination. This sequence joins TRBV10-3 and TRBJ2-7; weak D call: TRBD2 (6 bases). The CDR3 nucleotides are TGTGCCATCAGTGACCCCGGTCTCGGCGGGACTTCCAACGAGCAGTACTTC. It is translated as CAISDPGLGGTSNEQYF.